This T cell receptor beta chain stems from a study of Graves' ophthalmopathy and Graves' hyperthyroidism. Study results and caveats: Appearing in blood as well were most expanded thyroid clonotypes above 0.001 frequency.

The V and J ends lost 1 base and 10 bases respectively, with 10 bases between them. Germline V gives CDR1 LGHDT, CDR2 YNNKEL (reference sequence). The CDR3 is 12 residues long. The study amplified TCR beta CDR3 regions using RNA transcripts. Second-round multiplex PCR followed a first-round RT-PCR using HTBI primers. One entry per CDR3 protein, called by TCRdb with MiXCR from the multiplex PCR reads. The data show 350,000 or so distinct CDR3 sequences, with roughly 15% seen just once and roughly an eighth held by the top ten. Turning to this clonotype: Its antigen is currently unknown.

This TCR was recovered from an adult man with Graves' ophthalmopathy. Source material: peripheral blood. This rearrangement joins TRBV3-1 to TRBJ2-5; the D gene is possibly TRBD2 (6 bases). CDR3: CASSQAGLIQYF. For the CDR3, the DNA is TGTGCCAGCAGCCAAGCCGGACTAATCCAGTACTTC.